This T cell receptor (beta chain) came from a study of blood T cell repertoires in COVID-19. This CDR3 is 14 amino acids long. V was pared by 4 bases and J by 4 bases, with 12 bases between. Germline loops: CDR1 MNHEY, CDR2 SVGAGI. Sequencing used immunoSEQ multiplex PCR; TCRdb keeps in-frame clones, though not all of them. This sample has 110,000 to 150,000 clones; over 65% occur once, and the top ten carry approximately 6%. Sequences were obtained from PBMCs or T cells enriched from blood (not recorded which). The genes are TRBV6-5 and TRBJ2-3; D is unresolved. The sequence was obtained from a woman in her forties or fifties who had recovered from COVID-19. The CDR3 spells CASSSPMSPDTQYF. CDR3 coding DNA: TGTGCCAGCAGTTCCCCTATGAGCCCAGATACGCAGTATTTT.